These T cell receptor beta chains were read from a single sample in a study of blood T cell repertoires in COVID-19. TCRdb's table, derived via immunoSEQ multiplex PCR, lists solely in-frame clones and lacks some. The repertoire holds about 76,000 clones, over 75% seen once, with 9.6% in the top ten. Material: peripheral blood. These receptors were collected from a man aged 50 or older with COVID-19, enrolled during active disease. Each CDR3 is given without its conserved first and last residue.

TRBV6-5	ASSSGTYEQY
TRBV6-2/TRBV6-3	ASSSAGGVAGGSEQF
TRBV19	ATRDRPYGYT
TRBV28	ASARGRANYGYT
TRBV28	ASSLLRDRNTGELF
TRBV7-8	ASSLREIGSYNEQF
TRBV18	ASSPRGRVNTGELF
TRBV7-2	ASSSGVPARDGYT
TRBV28	ASSFPTGLRNQPQH
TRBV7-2	ASSLVTGGRGNSPLH
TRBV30	AWSVRTGGGKTQY
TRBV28	ASSPFSQETQY
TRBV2	ASSGDRGRQPQH
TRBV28	ATYESSYNEQF
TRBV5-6	ASSLEARPNSPLH
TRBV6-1	ASSRAGVSYNEQF
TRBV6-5	ASRGYRGRTHEQY
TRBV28	ASRPRGPGYGYT
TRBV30	AWSPTGSYEQY
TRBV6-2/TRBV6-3	ASSYTETVLYGYT